The 3 T cell receptor beta chains below all came from one sample that was sequenced in a study of cytomegalovirus exposure and HLA in healthy donors. The study ran its PCR with 60 Vbeta and 13 Jbeta primers. Generated by immunoSEQ multiplex PCR, the TCRdb table keeps only in-frame clones and is missing some. Counted here are 110,000 to 150,000 clones, around four fifths occurring once; the ten biggest clones make up less than 1.5%. The sample consisted of PBMCs. The receptors shown here come from a male donor in good health and CMV-seropositive.

The chain recombines TRBV6-6 with TRBJ2-5; D perhaps matches TRBD2 (6 bases). The germline V gene encodes CDR1 MNHNY and CDR2 SVGAGI (reference sequence). The CDR3 is 15 residues long. Trimming took off 5 bases at V and 5 bases at J, with 18 bases between the two ends. CDR3 loop: CASSPPGGNGETQYF. CDR3 DNA sequence: TGTGCCAGCAGTCCTCCTGGGGGGAACGGCGAGACCCAGTACTTC.

The V and J genes are TRBV6-1 and TRBJ2-7, with a tentative D call TRBD2 (6 bases). The V end lost 7 bases, the J end lost 2 bases, and 9 bases lay between the germline ends. Germline V gene sequence: CDR1 MNHNS, CDR2 SASEGT. The CDR3 extends over 12 amino acids. The CDR3 here is CASMGLPYEQYF. DNA of the CDR3: TGTGCCAGCATGGGACTCCCCTACGAGCAGTACTTC.

J is TRBJ1-5 and V is TRBV5-8, with 8 nucleotides matching TRBD1. In germline, CDR1 is SGHTS, CDR2 YDEGEE. This CDR3 spans 19 amino acids. V lost 0 bases, J lost 2 bases, and 13 bases stayed unmatched. CDR3 in DNA: TGTGCCAGCAGCTTGGTGACAGGGGCGCTCCAGGGGGGCAATCAGCCCCAGCATTTT. Protein sequence: CASSLVTGALQGGNQPQHF.